This record covers a single TCR beta chain. As yet, its antigen is unknown. The data derive from a study of CD8 T cells in ankylosing spondylitis. General study findings and limits: One TCR beta motif, made up of several highly homologous variants, appeared characteristic of ankylosing spondylitis blood. In the blood and synovial fluid of reactive arthritis, some motif variants had been previously reported.

MiXCR, applied by TCRdb to the 5' RACE reads, yields one record per CDR3 protein. The repertoire includes around 300,000 distinct CDR3 sequences, about 14% of them detected once, and approximately 1.1% sits in the top ten. The V end lost 3 bases, the J end lost 3 bases, and 3 bases lay between the germline ends. Germline-derived CDR1 and CDR2 are SQVTM and ANQGSEA. The CDR3 spans 10 residues. The chain has TRBV29-1 and TRBJ2-7; D is unresolved. The receptor was isolated from a male donor with ankylosing spondylitis or in good health (not recorded which). The source material was blood, either unsorted or a sorted T cell fraction (not recorded which). CDR3 protein: CSVEDYEQYF. In DNA form, the CDR3 reads TGCAGCGTTGAGGACTACGAGCAGTACTTC.